The next 25 T cell receptor beta chains were all read from a single sample in a study of post-analysis software for immune sequencing data. Whole-study results and caveats: Patients used about five TRBV segments, including TRBV5-6, TRBV5-1 and TRBV20-1, more often than controls.

No antigens are known for them. Sequencing libraries made from TCR beta cDNA carried unique molecular identifiers. MiXCR, applied by TCRdb to the PCR reads, yields one record per CDR3 protein. Found here are roughly 700,000 distinct CDR3 sequences, roughly 27% of them singletons; the top ten hold roughly 0.53%. Sequenced input: blood. The receptors derive from a girl aged 10 to 17 with multiple sclerosis.

This clonotype was seen more than once but under ten times. The chain recombines TRBV7-2 with TRBJ2-5, with D perhaps matching TRBD2 (5 bases). With 1 base removed from V and 5 bases from J, the gap between germline ends came to 11 bases. CDR3 length: 14 residues. From germline, CDR1 is SGHTA and CDR2 FQGNSA. Written as DNA, the CDR3 is TGTGCCAGCAGCTTAGGTTACGGGAAGGAGACCCAGTACTTC. Translation gives CASSLGYGKETQYF. Variable domain in full (rest from reference TRBV7-2 and TRBJ2-5): GAGVSQSPSNKVTEKGKDVELRCDPISGHTALYWYRQSLGQGLEFLIYFQGNSAPDKSGLPSDRFSAERTGGSVSTLTIQRTQQEDSAVYLCASSLGYGKETQYFGPGTRLLVL.

On this clonotype: Relative to the germline gene, one junction end is altered; a read error may explain this. The CDR3 loop reads CANSLPFRSYEQYF. The CDR3 coding sequence is TGTGCCAACAGTCTCCCCTTCCGGTCCTACGAGCAGTACTTC. The rearrangement joins TRBV12-3 or TRBV12-4 to TRBJ2-7, with D uncertain. CDR3 length equals 14 residues.

The V and J genes are TRBV7-8 and TRBJ2-5; D not resolved. The CDR3 sequence is 13 residues long. Germline V gene sequence: CDR1 SGHVS, CDR2 FQNEAQ. V shed 1 base and J shed 5 bases, with 8 bases lying between them. In nucleotides, the CDR3 is TGTGCCAGCAGCTTAGGCTTCGTGGAGACCCAGTACTTC. Translation: CASSLGFVETQYF.

This clonotype was observed a handful of times. This rearrangement joins TRBV12-3 or TRBV12-4 to TRBJ2-3; D may correspond to TRBD1 or TRBD2 (5 bases each). V was trimmed by 5 bases and J by 6 bases, leaving 21 bases between them. The CDR3 spans 16 residues. The CDR3 loop is CASSDGTDFRVDTQYF. Here the CDR3 DNA reads TGTGCCAGCAGTGACGGGACGGACTTTCGGGTGGATACGCAGTATTTT.

The chain is built from TRBV7-9 and TRBJ2-5, with 12 nucleotides matching TRBD1. The CDR3 is made up of 17 amino acids. CDR1 is SEHNR, CDR2 FQNEAQ, per germline (reference sequence). V lost 5 bases and J lost 0; bases outside the gene matches: 7. For the CDR3, the DNA is TGTGCCAGCAGCCTCGGGACAGGGGGCCCGCACCAAGAGACCCAGTACTTC. Protein: CASSLGTGGPHQETQYF.

This rearrangement joins TRBV11-2 to TRBJ2-3; 7 bases map to TRBD2. V shed 5 bases and J 2 bases; nucleotides not matched to a gene: 10. The CDR3 runs to 16 residues. Germline V lookup: CDR1 SGHAT, CDR2 FQNNGV. The CDR3 reads CASSRGEGSITDTQYF. CDR3 nucleotides: TGTGCCAGCAGCCGAGGGGAGGGCAGTATCACAGATACGCAGTATTTT.

The chain links TRBV20-1 to TRBJ1-1; possible D gene TRBD1, 5 bases. V was clipped by 0 bases and J by 0 bases, with 14 bases between them. The CDR3 totals 16 residues. The V gene's germline CDR1 is DFQATT and CDR2 SNEGSKA (reference sequence). This CDR3 is CSAREAERGMNTEAFF. CDR3 bases: TGCAGTGCTAGAGAGGCCGAGCGGGGCATGAACACTGAAGCTTTCTTT.

The chain links TRBV5-1 to TRBJ2-5; no clear D gene. The CDR3 extends over 13 amino acids. V was pared by 0 bases and J by 3 bases, with 6 bases between. Germline loops: CDR1 SGHRS, CDR2 YFSETQ. The CDR3: CASSLVTEETQYF. The CDR3 DNA is TGCGCCAGCAGCTTGGTGACGGAAGAGACCCAGTACTTC.

In regard to this clonotype: This could be a read error, since a much larger clone is one nucleotide away. The gene calls are TRBV4-3 and TRBJ2-7; D gene uncertain. The CDR3 has 16 residues. The germline gives CDR1 LGHNA, CDR2 YSLEER. CDR3 nucleotides: TGCACCAGCAGCCAAGAGAATTGGCGGCCCTCCTACGAGCAGTACTTC. The encoded protein is CTSSQENWRPSYEQYF.

This chain connects TRBV9 to TRBJ2-3; 9 bases map to TRBD1. CDR3 size: 15 residues. Germline trimming cut 3 bases from V and 1 base from J; bases unmatched to any gene: 3. In germline, CDR1 is SGDLS, CDR2 YYNGEE. CDR3 loop: CASSGWTGGTDTQYF. The CDR3 DNA follows: TGTGCCAGCAGCGGATGGACAGGGGGCACAGATACGCAGTATTTT.

The rearrangement joins TRBV7-8 to TRBJ2-5; 9 nucleotides match TRBD1. Germline V gene data show CDR1 as SGHVS and CDR2 as FQNEAQ. The CDR3 length is 18 residues. Losses at the gene ends were 1 base for V and 6 bases for J; bases not matched to a gene: 15. CDR3 in amino acids: CASSLGQFFRTGDKTQYF. As DNA, the CDR3 is TGTGCCAGCAGCTTAGGGCAATTCTTTCGGACAGGGGATAAGACCCAGTACTTC.

This clonotype was detected many times. The chain uses TRBV29-1 and TRBJ2-5; D perhaps matches TRBD2 (7 bases). This CDR3 comprises 13 residues. Per the germline V gene, CDR1 is SQVTM and CDR2 is ANQGSEA. Trimming removed 4 bases from V and 5 bases from J, with 14 bases in between. The CDR3: CSVAEGGGETQYF. The CDR3 nucleotides are TGCAGCGTTGCTGAAGGGGGAGGGGAGACCCAGTACTTC. Combining the CDR3 with reference TRBV29-1 and TRBJ2-5 gives the whole variable domain SAVISQKPSRDICQRGTSLTIQCQVDSQVTMMFWYRQQPGQSLTLIATANQGSEATYESGFVIDKFPISRPNLTFSTLTVSNMSPEDSSIYLCSVAEGGGETQYFGPGTRLLVL.

The chain has TRBV12-3 or TRBV12-4 and TRBJ1-1; 9 nucleotides match TRBD1. This CDR3 is built from 14 residues. After removal of 6 bases from V and 5 bases from J, the junction contained 7 bases not matched to a gene. This CDR3 is CASREQGAGTEAFF. The DNA for the CDR3 is TGTGCCAGCAGAGAACAGGGGGCAGGTACTGAAGCTTTCTTT.

This sequence joins TRBV11-2 and TRBJ1-3, with TRBD1 matching 7 bases. This CDR3 is built from 16 residues. CDR1 SGHAT and CDR2 FQNNGV come from the germline V gene. With 5 bases clipped from V and 2 bases from J, the junction kept 9 bases outside the gene matches. CDR3 bases: TGTGCCAGCAGCCAGGCCCAGGGGGAGGCTGGAAACACCATATATTTT. It yields the protein CASSQAQGEAGNTIYF.

This clonotype was seen a handful of times. V is TRBV20-1 and J is TRBJ1-1; 8 nucleotides line up with TRBD1. CDR1 DFQATT and CDR2 SNEGSKA come from the germline V gene (reference sequence). The junction had 8 bases not matched to a gene; V was cut back by 6 bases and J by 5 bases. The CDR3 is made up of 13 amino acids. Here the CDR3 reads CSALHGQGTEAFF. The CDR3 DNA is TGCAGTGCCTTACATGGACAGGGAACTGAAGCTTTCTTT.

This clonotype was detected ten times or more. V and J are TRBV27 and TRBJ1-1, with D perhaps matching TRBD1 (5 bases). V shed 3 bases and J shed 6 bases, with 11 bases lying between them. This CDR3 region has 13 residues. Germline lookup yields CDR1 MNHEY and CDR2 SMNVEV (reference sequence). CDR3 nucleotides: TGTGCCAGCAGTTTGGGGGTATCGGCTGAAGCTTTCTTT. Translation: CASSLGVSAEAFF.

The sample holds a few counts of this clonotype. The chain has TRBV20-1 and TRBJ1-5; 7 bases align to TRBD1. The CDR3 extends over 13 amino acids. The junction had 6 bases not matched to a gene; V was cut back by 5 bases and J by 5 bases. The germline gives CDR1 DFQATT, CDR2 SNEGSKA (reference sequence). CDR3: CSAGPGGDQPQHF. The CDR3 region has the DNA TGCAGTGCTGGCCCAGGGGGTGATCAGCCCCAGCATTTT.

This clonotype has just a few counts. The chain has TRBV20-1 and TRBJ1-5, with 8 bases matching TRBD1. Germline assignment: CDR1 DFQATT and CDR2 SNEGSKA (reference sequence). V was clipped by 3 bases and J by 4 bases; unmatched bases: 5. The CDR3 is made up of 14 amino acids. The CDR3 region is CSASDQGANQPQHF. The CDR3 DNA is TGCAGTGCTAGCGATCAGGGGGCGAATCAGCCCCAGCATTTT.

This clonotype has ten or more counts. The V gene is TRBV20-1, the J gene TRBJ2-1, with 10 bases identical to TRBD1. Germline CDR1 is DFQATT and CDR2 is SNEGSKA (reference sequence). Unmatched junction bases numbered 7, after V lost 6 bases and J lost 2 bases. The CDR3 loop spans 15 amino acids. The CDR3 bases are TGCAGTGCCAGGGGGGACAGGGGTACCTACAATGAGCAGTTCTTC. This encodes CSARGDRGTYNEQFF.

In its sample, this clonotype was seen a few times. CDR3 sequence: CSASPGAAFTDTQYF. The CDR3, as DNA: TGCAGTGCTAGTCCGGGAGCGGCCTTCACAGATACGCAGTATTTT. The chain is built from TRBV20-1 and TRBJ2-3; D is possibly TRBD2 (6 bases). Germline lookup yields CDR1 DFQATT and CDR2 SNEGSKA (reference sequence). The CDR3 extends over 15 amino acids. V lost 3 bases to trimming and J lost 2 bases, with 15 bases between them.

The table lists this clonotype with a few counts. CDR3 protein: CASSQRTGRDGYTF. The CDR3 region has the DNA TGCGCCAGCAGCCAACGGACAGGGAGGGATGGCTACACCTTC. The V and J genes are TRBV4-1 and TRBJ1-2; 8 bases fit TRBD1. Germline CDR1 MGHRA, CDR2 YSYEKL. The CDR3 runs to 14 residues. The V segment lost 2 bases and the J segment 6 bases; nucleotides outside the gene matches: 5.

The rearrangement joins TRBV18 to TRBJ1-2; D is ambiguous. Germline values: CDR1 KGHSH, CDR2 LQKENI. CDR3 length equals 14 residues. V was shortened by 2 bases and J by 8 bases, with 15 bases between the two germline ends. The CDR3 here is CASSPSGSVGGYTF. CDR3 DNA: TGTGCCAGCTCACCATCGGGCAGTGTTGGGGGCTACACCTTC.

The J gene is TRBJ2-1, the V gene TRBV4-3; no clear D. The J call may be wrong; the DNA end is better matched by TRBJ2-7. This CDR3 region has 15 residues. The germline V gene encodes CDR1 LGHNA and CDR2 YSLEER. DNA for the CDR3: TGCGCCAGCAGCCAAGATGGCAGACCATACAATGAGCAGTACTTC. It encodes CASSQDGRPYNEQYF.

V and J are TRBV5-1 and TRBJ2-1; 8 bases match TRBD1. The germline gives CDR1 SGHRS, CDR2 YFSETQ. CDR3 length: 14 amino acids. The ends lost 5 bases at V and 5 bases at J; junction bases unmatched: 6. DNA of the CDR3: TGCGCCAGCAGACCCGGGACAGGAGACAATGAGCAGTTCTTC. It is translated as CASRPGTGDNEQFF.

This clonotype has a handful of counts. V gene TRBV29-1 combines with J gene TRBJ2-1, with 15 bases identical to TRBD2. Germline trimming cut 6 bases from V and 8 bases from J; bases unmatched to any gene: 5. The CDR3 runs to 14 residues. Germline CDR1 and CDR2: SQVTM and ANQGSEA. In DNA, the CDR3 is TGCAGCGTGGGGACTAGCGGGAGGTGGGATGAGCAGTTCTTC. Protein sequence: CSVGTSGRWDEQFF.